Presented here are 31 T cell receptor beta chains from one specimen sequenced in a study of response to subunit inactivated influenza vaccine. TCRdb ran MiXCR on the RT-PCR reads and lists one entry per CDR3 protein. The sample lists 150,000 to 200,000 distinct CDR3 sequences, over 9.5% occurring once. The same data also went into a second study, on T cells expressing NK-cell markers. As that report states: Production of TCR beta cDNA relied on 5'RACE template switching with UMIs.

The sample in question was CD8+ T cells sorted from PBMCs, obtained 12 days after vaccination. The receptors were gathered from a man aged 45-65 years who received an inactivated influenza vaccine.

Only a few counts were recorded for this clonotype. V and J are TRBV6-2 or TRBV6-3 and TRBJ2-7, with 9 bases fitting TRBD1. V shed 9 bases and J 2 bases; nucleotides not matched to a gene: 5. Germline V gene lookup returns CDR1 MNHEY and CDR2 SVGEGT. The length of the CDR3 is 13 residues. For the CDR3, the DNA is TGTGCCAGTAGAGGGACAGGGCCCTACGAGCAGTACTTC. Encoded protein: CASRGTGPYEQYF.

V gene TRBV4-1 combines with J gene TRBJ2-7, with D maybe TRBD1 (6 bases). V lost 0 bases, J lost 4 bases, and 13 bases lay in between. The CDR3 length is 15 residues. The germline V gene has CDR1 MGHRA and CDR2 YSYEKL. The CDR3 coding sequence is TGCGCCAGCAGCCAAGATCCCCAGGGGTGGTACGAGCAGTACTTC. Amino acids: CASSQDPQGWYEQYF.

In this sample, this clonotype turned up a few times. The rearrangement joins TRBV29-1 to TRBJ2-1; 7 nucleotides align to TRBD1. The V gene end was trimmed by 6 bases and the J gene end by 8 bases; junction bases not matched to a gene: 10. The CDR3 contains 13 residues. Germline CDR1 SQVTM, CDR2 ANQGSEA. The CDR3 DNA sequence: TGCAGCGTACTACGGGATACAGGGGATGAGCAGTTCTTC. This sequence encodes CSVLRDTGDEQFF.

This chain connects TRBV29-1 to TRBJ2-3; D may be TRBD1 (5 bases). This CDR3 has 17 residues. CDR1 is SQVTM, CDR2 ANQGSEA, per germline. V was trimmed by 4 bases and J by 1 base, leaving 21 bases between them. This chain's CDR3 is CSVAGPGRKEGTDTQYF. In DNA, the CDR3 is TGCAGCGTTGCAGGGCCAGGAAGAAAAGAGGGCACAGATACGCAGTATTTT.

The chain has TRBV4-1 and TRBJ2-1; 9 bases are shared with TRBD2. The junction had 14 bases not matched to a gene; V was cut back by 0 bases and J by 8 bases. CDR1 and CDR2 (germline): MGHRA, YSYEKL. The CDR3 runs 18 residues. As DNA, the CDR3 is TGCGCCAGCAGCCAAGATTCCGCCCTAGCGGGAATTGTCGATGAGCAGTTCTTC. It translates to CASSQDSALAGIVDEQFF.

This clonotype was found a few times. The chain couples TRBV4-2 to TRBJ1-1; possibly TRBD1 for D (6 bases). The CDR3 consists of 16 residues. With 4 bases removed from V and 1 base from J, the gap between germline ends came to 16 bases. CDR1 LGHNA and CDR2 YNFKEQ come from the germline V gene. CDR3 sequence reads: CASSRGQITPNTEAFF. The CDR3, as DNA: TGTGCCAGCAGCCGCGGACAGATAACTCCGAACACTGAAGCTTTCTTT.

There are a few counts of this clonotype. The rearrangement links TRBV7-3 to TRBJ2-5; 9 bases line up with TRBD1. The length of the CDR3 is 15 residues. Looked up from germline, CDR1 is SGHTA and CDR2 is FQGTGA. The V and J ends lost 5 bases and 7 bases, in that order; junction bases with no gene match: 11. The CDR3 here is CASSSGQGPISTQYF. In nucleotides, the CDR3 is TGTGCCAGCAGCAGCGGACAGGGGCCGATTTCGACCCAGTACTTC.

J is TRBJ2-1 and V is TRBV5-1; 9 bases map to TRBD2. Germline V gene data show CDR1 as SGHRS and CDR2 as YFSETQ. The CDR3 is 18 amino acids. V gave up 1 base and J gave up 0 bases; unmatched junction bases: 8. For the CDR3, the DNA is TGCGCCAGCAGCTTGTGGTGGACTAGCGAGAACTCCTACAATGAGCAGTTCTTC. It yields the protein CASSLWWTSENSYNEQFF.

This clonotype has just a few counts. The chain has TRBV11-3 and TRBJ2-2, with D uncertain. This CDR3 spans 10 amino acids. Deletions cut 6 bases from V and 8 bases from J, with 4 bases between. In germline, CDR1 is SGHNT, CDR2 YENEEA. The CDR3 nucleotides are TGTGCCAGCAGGCGGGGGGAGCTGTTTTTT. It translates to CASRRGELFF.

This clonotype has a count of ten or more. The J gene is TRBJ2-1, the V gene TRBV29-1; tentatively, D is TRBD2 (6 bases). V was trimmed by 4 bases and J by 4 bases, leaving 11 bases between them. The CDR3 has 13 amino acids. CDR1 and CDR2 (germline): SQVTM, ANQGSEA. Here the CDR3 reads CSVASGYYNEQFF. The CDR3, as DNA: TGCAGCGTTGCGAGCGGGTATTACAATGAGCAGTTCTTC.

With regard to this clonotype: A read error is possible here, since a much larger clone lies one base away. The CDR3 region is CASSQSGVASNSPLHF. The CDR3 nucleotides are TGTGCCAGCAGCCAGTCGGGGGTGGCTAGTAATTCACCCCTCCACTTT. The chain is built from TRBV4-2 and TRBJ1-6; maybe TRBD1 (5 bases). CDR3 length: 16 amino acids. Trimming took 3 bases from V and 6 from J, leaving 15 bases between them. CDR1 and CDR2 from the germline V gene are LGHNA and YNFKEQ.

The genes are TRBV4-3 and TRBJ2-5; 8 bases fit TRBD2. The V gene's germline CDR1 is LGHNA and CDR2 YSLEER. This CDR3 comprises 15 residues. With 4 bases clipped from V and 0 bases from J, the junction kept 4 bases outside the gene matches. Written as DNA, the CDR3 is TGCGCCAGCAGCCTTAGCGGGGCTTACCAAGAGACCCAGTACTTC. This encodes CASSLSGAYQETQYF.

The rearrangement uses TRBV7-9 and TRBJ2-7; 8 positions match TRBD2. CDR1 is SEHNR, CDR2 FQNEAQ, per germline (reference sequence). Losses at the gene ends were 5 bases for V and 6 bases for J; bases not matched to a gene: 6. The CDR3 loop spans 13 amino acids. CDR3 in DNA: TGTGCCAGCAGCCCAGGACTAGCCACCGAGCAGTACTTC. This codes for CASSPGLATEQYF. The whole variable domain, filled in from reference TRBV7-9 and TRBJ2-7, reads DTGVSQNPRHKITKRGQNVTFRCDPISEHNRLYWYRQTLGQGPEFLTYFQNEAQLEKSRLLSDRFSAERPKGSFSTLEIQRTEQGDSAMYLCASSPGLATEQYFGPGTRLTVT.

The table lists this clonotype with a few counts. The chain recombines TRBV10-3 with TRBJ1-5; D ambiguous. CDR1 and CDR2 (germline): ENHRY, SYGVKD. CDR3 length: 14 residues. V gave up 2 bases and J gave up 4 bases, with 9 bases separating them. The CDR3 sequence: CAISETRGNQPQHF. The CDR3 coding sequence is TGTGCCATCAGTGAGACTAGAGGGAATCAGCCCCAGCATTTT.

This clonotype was observed many times. The CDR3 sequence is CSASVHVTSADFF. The CDR3 DNA follows: TGCAGTGCTAGCGTGCATGTGACTAGCGCGGACTTCTTC. This rearrangement joins TRBV20-1 to TRBJ2-1, with TRBD2 matching over 8 bases. The CDR3 is 13 residues long. Germline loops: CDR1 DFQATT, CDR2 SNEGSKA (reference sequence). The J segment lost 16 bases and the V segment lost 3 bases, leaving 14 bases of the junction unmatched.

This chain uses TRBV5-3 with TRBJ2-1; TRBD2 matches at 10 bases. TRBV5-3 is treated as an ORF (open reading frame) with a function not yet certain. Losses at the gene ends were 7 bases for V and 0 bases for J; bases not matched to a gene: 7. The CDR3 totals 16 residues. CDR3 sequence (DNA): TGTGCCAGACTCGGGACTAGCGAGAGCTCCTACAATGAGCAGTTCTTC. Its protein product is CARLGTSESSYNEQFF.

The chain couples TRBV7-3 to TRBJ2-3; TRBD2 might be the D (6 bases). The CDR3 totals 15 residues. CDR1 and CDR2 from the germline V gene are SGHTA and FQGTGA. The germline V and J ends were trimmed by 2 bases and 2 bases, with 11 bases remaining between them. The CDR3 here is CASSLLGGSTDTQYF. CDR3 nucleotide sequence: TGTGCCAGCAGCTTACTAGGAGGGTCCACAGATACGCAGTATTTT.

This chain links TRBV3-1 with TRBJ2-4; no definite D call. This CDR3 region has 16 residues. Deletions cut 4 bases from V and 0 bases from J, with 13 bases between. The V gene's germline CDR1 is LGHDT and CDR2 YNNKEL (reference sequence). The CDR3 sequence: CASSPALHIAKNIQYF. The CDR3 DNA reads as TGTGCCAGCAGCCCGGCCTTACACATAGCCAAAAACATTCAGTACTTC. The full variable domain, with the rest looked up from reference TRBV3-1 and TRBJ2-4, is DTAVSQTPKYLVTQMGNDKSIKCEQNLGHDTMYWYKQDSKKFLKIMFSYNNKELIINETVPNRFSPKSPDKAHLNLHINSLELGDSAVYFCASSPALHIAKNIQYFGAGTRLSVL.

This clonotype was found a few times. V usage is TRBV7-9 and J usage is TRBJ2-7; possibly TRBD2 for D (5 bases). Germline CDR1 and CDR2: SEHNR and FQNEAQ (reference sequence). This CDR3 spans 14 amino acids. The V gene lost 5 bases and the J gene lost 3 bases, with 14 bases spanning the gap. The CDR3 DNA sequence: TGTGCCAGCAGCATGGACGGAGGTCTCTACGAGCAGTACTTC. This translates into CASSMDGGLYEQYF. Based on the CDR3 plus reference TRBV7-9 and TRBJ2-7, the full variable domain is DTGVSQNPRHKITKRGQNVTFRCDPISEHNRLYWYRQTLGQGPEFLTYFQNEAQLEKSRLLSDRFSAERPKGSFSTLEIQRTEQGDSAMYLCASSMDGGLYEQYFGPGTRLTVT.

The chain links TRBV12-3 or TRBV12-4 to TRBJ2-4, with 7 bases identical to TRBD1. With V trimmed by 3 bases and J by 7 bases, 3 bases remained unmatched. The CDR3 length is 13 residues. CDR3 residues: CASSFCRGNIQYF. Written as DNA, the CDR3 is TGTGCCAGCAGTTTCTGCAGGGGGAACATTCAGTACTTC.

This clonotype was counted a few times. The chain recombines TRBV2 with TRBJ2-1; 10 positions match TRBD2. The germline CDR1 and CDR2 sequences are SNHLY and FYNNEI. CDR3 length: 14 amino acids. The CDR3 DNA is TGTGCGCTAACCCTAGCGGGGGACAACAATGAGCAGTTCTTC. Translating gives CALTLAGDNNEQFF.

The chain joins TRBV6-5 to TRBJ2-5; the D gene is possibly TRBD2 (6 bases). The CDR3 is made up of 15 amino acids. Germline V gene lookup returns CDR1 MNHEY and CDR2 SVGAGI. V lost 0 bases and J 5 bases, leaving 13 bases between the germline ends. This chain's CDR3 is CASSYSTGTVETQYF. DNA of the CDR3: TGTGCCAGCAGTTACTCGACCGGGACTGTGGAGACCCAGTACTTC.

This clonotype has only a few counts. The DNA of the CDR3 is TGCAGTGCCCGAAAGCGGGAGGTTTCAGATACGCAGTATTTT. Translating it yields CSARKREVSDTQYF. The chain links TRBV20-1 to TRBJ2-3; 9 nucleotides align to TRBD2. With V trimmed by 6 bases and J by 4 bases, 8 bases remained unmatched. The CDR3 is made up of 14 amino acids. CDR1 is DFQATT and CDR2 is SNEGSKA in the germline V gene (reference sequence).

The chain carries TRBV6-5 and TRBJ2-5, with D unclear. Trimming left V 2 bases short and J 5 bases short, with 9 bases between. The CDR3 spans 13 residues. Germline CDR1 is MNHEY and CDR2 is SVGAGI. CDR3 sequence: CASSYGTGETQYF. CDR3 coding DNA: TGTGCCAGCAGTTACGGCACTGGGGAGACCCAGTACTTC.

This clonotype has only a few counts. The chain has TRBV28 and TRBJ2-7; possible D gene TRBD2, 5 bases. CDR3 length equals 15 residues. Germline values: CDR1 MDHEN, CDR2 SYDVKM. V lost 3 bases and J lost 2, with 14 bases in between. CDR3 sequence reads: CASSFSEVRPYEQYF. CDR3 sequence (DNA): TGTGCCAGCAGTTTTAGCGAGGTCCGACCCTACGAGCAGTACTTC.

About this clonotype: The germline gene is not matched at one end of the junction; a read error may be the cause. The J gene is TRBJ1-4, the V gene TRBV11-2; D unresolved. There are 13 residues in the CDR3. Germline V gene data show CDR1 as SGHAT and CDR2 as FQNNGV. CDR3 coding DNA: TGTGCCAGCAGCTCCGGACGTAATGGAAAACTGTTTTTT. Amino acid sequence: CASSSGRNGKLFF.

The rearrangement uses TRBV15 and TRBJ2-5; D gene uncertain. The CDR3 length is 14 residues. V lost 9 bases and J lost 3, with 17 bases in between. Germline-derived CDR1 and CDR2 are LNHNV and YYDKDF (reference sequence). The CDR3 DNA reads TGTGCCACGCAGTCTAGGTTCCTAGAAGAGACCCAGTACTTC. As protein: CATQSRFLEETQYF.

This clonotype has just a few counts. The chain is built from TRBV12-3 or TRBV12-4 and TRBJ1-1; no firm D call. V was clipped by 2 bases and J by 2 bases, with 9 bases between them. CDR3 length: 14 residues. The CDR3 here is CASSLKATNTEAFF. The DNA for the CDR3 is TGTGCCAGCAGTTTAAAGGCAACTAACACTGAAGCTTTCTTT.

This rearrangement joins TRBV12-3 or TRBV12-4 to TRBJ1-2; 7 bases align to TRBD1. CDR3 length: 14 amino acids. Germline trimming cut 7 bases from V and 4 bases from J; bases unmatched to any gene: 9. The CDR3 reads CASNRDSSPYGYTF. The CDR3 DNA sequence: TGTGCCAGCAACAGGGACAGCTCACCCTATGGCTACACCTTC.

The chain recombines TRBV7-8 with TRBJ2-1; D is tentatively TRBD1 or TRBD2 (5 bases each). This CDR3 contains 16 residues. The V gene lost 1 base and the J gene lost 4 bases, with 14 bases spanning the gap. Germline V gene lookup returns CDR1 SGHVS and CDR2 FQNEAQ. The CDR3 coding sequence is TGTGCCAGCAGCTTAGGGGGACCCCCTCTTTACAATGAGCAGTTCTTC. Amino acid sequence: CASSLGGPPLYNEQFF.

The chain recombines TRBV6-1 with TRBJ1-2, with a possible D match to TRBD1 (5 bases). V lost 6 bases, J lost 4 bases, and 12 bases lay in between. The germline V gene encodes CDR1 MNHNS and CDR2 SASEGT. The CDR3 length is 13 residues. This CDR3 reads CASRGGPAYGYTF. The CDR3 DNA is TGTGCCAGCAGGGGGGGACCGGCCTATGGCTACACCTTC.